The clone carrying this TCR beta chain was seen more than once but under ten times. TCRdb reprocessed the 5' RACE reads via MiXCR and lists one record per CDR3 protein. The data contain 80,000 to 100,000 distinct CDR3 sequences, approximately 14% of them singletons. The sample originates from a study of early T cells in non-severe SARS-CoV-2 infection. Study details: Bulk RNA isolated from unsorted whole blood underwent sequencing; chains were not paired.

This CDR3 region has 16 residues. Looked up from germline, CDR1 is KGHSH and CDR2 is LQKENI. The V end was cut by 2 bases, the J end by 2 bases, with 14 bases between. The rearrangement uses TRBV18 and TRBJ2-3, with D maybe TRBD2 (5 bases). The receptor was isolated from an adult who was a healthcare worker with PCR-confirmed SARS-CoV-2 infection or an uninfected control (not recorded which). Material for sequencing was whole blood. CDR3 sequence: CASSPRAGNATDTQYF. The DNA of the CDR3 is TGTGCCAGCTCACCAAGGGCCGGGAATGCCACAGATACGCAGTATTTT.